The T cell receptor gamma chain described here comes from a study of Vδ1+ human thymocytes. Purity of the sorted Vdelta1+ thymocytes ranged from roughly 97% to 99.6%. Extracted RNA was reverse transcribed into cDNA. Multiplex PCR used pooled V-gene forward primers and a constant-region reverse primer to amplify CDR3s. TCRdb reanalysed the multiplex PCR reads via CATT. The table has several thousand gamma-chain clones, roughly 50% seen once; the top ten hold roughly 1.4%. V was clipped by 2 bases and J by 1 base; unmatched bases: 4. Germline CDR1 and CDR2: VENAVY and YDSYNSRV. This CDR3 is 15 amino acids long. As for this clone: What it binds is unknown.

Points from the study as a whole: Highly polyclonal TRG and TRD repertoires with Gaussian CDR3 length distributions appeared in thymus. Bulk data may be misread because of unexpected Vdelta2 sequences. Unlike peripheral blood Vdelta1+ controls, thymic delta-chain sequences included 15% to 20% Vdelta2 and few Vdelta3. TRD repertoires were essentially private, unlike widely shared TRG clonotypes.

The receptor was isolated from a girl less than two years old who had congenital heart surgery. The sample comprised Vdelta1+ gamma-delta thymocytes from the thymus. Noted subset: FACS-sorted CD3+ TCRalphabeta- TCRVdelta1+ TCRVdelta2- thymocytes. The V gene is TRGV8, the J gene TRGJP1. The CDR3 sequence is CATWDIRTTGWFKIF. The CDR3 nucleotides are TGTGCCACCTGGGATATTCGTACCACTGGTTGGTTCAAGATATTT.